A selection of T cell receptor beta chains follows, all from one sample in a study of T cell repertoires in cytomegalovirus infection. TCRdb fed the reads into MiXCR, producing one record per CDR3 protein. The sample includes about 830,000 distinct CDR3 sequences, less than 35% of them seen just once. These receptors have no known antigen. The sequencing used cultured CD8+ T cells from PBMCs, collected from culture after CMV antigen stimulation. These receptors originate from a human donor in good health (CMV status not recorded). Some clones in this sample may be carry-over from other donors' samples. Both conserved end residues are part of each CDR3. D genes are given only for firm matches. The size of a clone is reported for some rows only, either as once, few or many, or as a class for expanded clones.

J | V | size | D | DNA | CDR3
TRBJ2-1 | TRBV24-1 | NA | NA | TGTGCCACCAGTGATGTTGACAGCGATGAGCAGTTCTTC | CATSDVDSDEQFF
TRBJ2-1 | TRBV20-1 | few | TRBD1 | TGCAGTGCTAGAGATCTGGAGACAGGGGCGAGTTGGGCCTACAATGAGCAGTTCTTC | CSARDLETGASWAYNEQFF
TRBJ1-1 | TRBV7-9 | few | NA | TGTGCCGCAGGGTCGAGCACTGAAGCTTTCTTT | CAAGSSTEAFF
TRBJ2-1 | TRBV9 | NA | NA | TGTGCCAGCAGCGGGGAGGATCCAACGGGTAATGAGCAGTTCTTC | CASSGEDPTGNEQFF
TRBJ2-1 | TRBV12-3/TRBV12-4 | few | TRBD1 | TGTGCCAGCAGTTTAAACCCCCTTGACAGGGAATCATCGACCTACAATGAGCAGTTCTTC | CASSLNPLDRESSTYNEQFF
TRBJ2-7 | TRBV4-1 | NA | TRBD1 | TGCGCCAGCAGAGCCGGGACAGGGCTTTCCTACGAGCAGTACTTC | CASRAGTGLSYEQYF
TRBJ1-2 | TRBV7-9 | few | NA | TGTGCCAGCAGCTTAGAAACCCAGGGGGGCTACACCTTC | CASSLETQGGYTF
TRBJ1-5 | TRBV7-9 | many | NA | TGTGCCAGCAGTCCCTTCCCCGTTGGTCAGCCCCAGCATTTT | CASSPFPVGQPQHF
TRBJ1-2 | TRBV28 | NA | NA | TGTGCCACCCAGCAAGGGGGTAATCCAGCCTATGGCTACACCTTC | CATQQGGNPAYGYTF
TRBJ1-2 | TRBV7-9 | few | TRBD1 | TGTGCCAGCAGCTTAACAGGGGTTCCGTGGGGCTACACCTTC | CASSLTGVPWGYTF
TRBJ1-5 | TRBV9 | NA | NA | TGTGCCAGCAGCGCGGGGGGAAATAGCAATCAGCCCCAGCATTTT | CASSAGGNSNQPQHF
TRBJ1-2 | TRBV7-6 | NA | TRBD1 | TGTGCCAGCAGCACCACAGGGGCCTATGGCTACACCTTC | CASSTTGAYGYTF
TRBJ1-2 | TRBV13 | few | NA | TGTGCCAGCAGCTTTCCGGACTTATCTTCACCCGGAGGCTACACCTTC | CASSFPDLSSPGGYTF
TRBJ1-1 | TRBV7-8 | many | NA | TGTGCCAGCAGCTTAAATTGGGGCCAGCGCACTGAAGCTTTCTTT | CASSLNWGQRTEAFF
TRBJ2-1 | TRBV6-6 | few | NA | TGTGCCAGCAGTTACTCGACTGAGAATGAGCAGTTCTTC | CASSYSTENEQFF
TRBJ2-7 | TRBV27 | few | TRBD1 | TGTGCCAGCAGTCTATCGACAGGGGCCTACGAGCAGTACTTC | CASSLSTGAYEQYF
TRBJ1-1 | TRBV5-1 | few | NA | TGCGCCAGCAGCTTGGATTGGGGGGACGATGAAGCTTTCTTT | CASSLDWGDDEAFF
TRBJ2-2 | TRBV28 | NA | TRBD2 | TGTGCCAGCAGTTTAGTAGCGGGAGCCGGGGAGCTGTTTTTT | CASSLVAGAGELFF
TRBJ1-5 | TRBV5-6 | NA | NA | TGTGCCAGCAGCCCTCCCGGGGGGCGAGGGCAGCCCCAGCATTTT | CASSPPGGRGQPQHF
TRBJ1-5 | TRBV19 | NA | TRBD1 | TGTGCCAGTAGTACGTTAAGCCGCCGGGGACAGGGAGATCAGCCCCAGCATTTT | CASSTLSRRGQGDQPQHF
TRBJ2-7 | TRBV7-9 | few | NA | TGTGCCAGCAGCCATGGTGGGGGATCCTACGAGCAGTACTTC | CASSHGGGSYEQYF
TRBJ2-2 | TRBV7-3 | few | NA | TGTGCCAGCAGCTTAACGGACCTGGGGGGAAACGGGGAGCTGTTTTTT | CASSLTDLGGNGELFF
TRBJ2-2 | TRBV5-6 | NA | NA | TGTGCCAGCAGCTCGACTTTTGGGCCAGATCGGACCGGGGAGCTGTTTTTT | CASSSTFGPDRTGELFF
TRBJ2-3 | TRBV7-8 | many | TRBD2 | TGTGCCAGCATGAAAGCGGGAAGCACAGATACGCAGTATTTT | CASMKAGSTDTQYF
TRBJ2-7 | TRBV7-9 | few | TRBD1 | TGTGCCAGCAGCGGGACAGGGGGCCACGAGCAGTACTTC | CASSGTGGHEQYF
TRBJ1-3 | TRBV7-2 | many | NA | TGTGCCAGCAGCTTAGCGGTTCGGGCAAGTTTGTCCGGAAACACCATATATTTT | CASSLAVRASLSGNTIYF
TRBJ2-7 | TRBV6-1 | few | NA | TGTGCCAGCAGTGCGACCGGGACGGCCACCTACGAGCAGTACTTC | CASSATGTATYEQYF
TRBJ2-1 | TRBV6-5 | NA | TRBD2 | TGTGCCAGCACCTGGACTAGCGGGCTCCCCTACAATGAGCAGTTCTTC | CASTWTSGLPYNEQFF
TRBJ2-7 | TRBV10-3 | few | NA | TGTGCCATCAGTGTTGGGGGAGTAAACGAGCAGTACTTC | CAISVGGVNEQYF
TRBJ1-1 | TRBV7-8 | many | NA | TGTGCCAGCAGCTTTCGTGCCAAGGGCGGAGACACTGAAGCTTTCTTT | CASSFRAKGGDTEAFF
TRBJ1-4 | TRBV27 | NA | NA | TGTGCCAGCAGTTTCGGGTCGTACCTTAATGAAAAACTGTTTTTT | CASSFGSYLNEKLFF
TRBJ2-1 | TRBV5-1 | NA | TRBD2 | TGCGCCAGCAGCTTGTTGGCTAGCGGGGCCTACAATGAGCAGTTCTTC | CASSLLASGAYNEQFF
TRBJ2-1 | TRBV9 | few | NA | TGTGCCAGCAGCGTAGCAACAGGGAAGGGCAATGAGCAGTTCTTC | CASSVATGKGNEQFF
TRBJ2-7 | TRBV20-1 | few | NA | TGCAGTGCTAGAGTAGGGCTCTCCTACGAGCAGTACTTC | CSARVGLSYEQYF
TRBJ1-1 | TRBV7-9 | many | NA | TGTGCCAGCAGCGACGGGCCATACACTGAAGCTTTCTTT | CASSDGPYTEAFF
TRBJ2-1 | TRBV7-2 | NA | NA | TGTGCCAGCAGCTTAGCCCGGGGAGGGGGCGCCGGGCAGTTCTTC | CASSLARGGGAGQFF
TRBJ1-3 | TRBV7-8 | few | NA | TGTGCCAGCAGCAAACTGGAAGCTAGTTTTAGAAACACCATATATTTT | CASSKLEASFRNTIYF
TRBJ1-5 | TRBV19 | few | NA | TGTGCCAGTAGTAGGGACGCCGGCAATCAGCCCCAGCATTTT | CASSRDAGNQPQHF
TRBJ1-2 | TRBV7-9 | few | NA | TGTGCCAGCAGCACCGTGGGGGTTGCAACGGGCTACACCTTC | CASSTVGVATGYTF
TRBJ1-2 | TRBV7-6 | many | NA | TGTGCCAGCAGCTTAGACTCAGGGGCGGGCGTGAACTATGGCTACACCTTC | CASSLDSGAGVNYGYTF
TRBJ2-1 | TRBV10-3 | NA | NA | TGTGCCATCAGTGAGCCAGGACACGGGGCCTACAATGAGCAGTTCTTC | CAISEPGHGAYNEQFF
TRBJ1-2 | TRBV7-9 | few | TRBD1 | TGTGCCAGCAGCTTAGCAGACAGGGGTGACTATGGCTACACCTTC | CASSLADRGDYGYTF
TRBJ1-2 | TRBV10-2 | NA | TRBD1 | TGCGCCAGCAGGTCCGGGACAGAGAGCTACACCTTC | CASRSGTESYTF